These 14 T cell receptor beta chains were sequenced from one sample in a study of shared clonotypes between healthy human individuals. Data came from immunoSEQ multiplex PCR; TCRdb stores just in-frame clones and leaves some out. The sample has approximately 2.4 million clones; roughly 95% are singletons. The sample consisted of naive CD4+ T cells sorted from blood. Subset noted: CD45RA+ positively selected. The origin of the receptors is a man between 18 and 35 years old in good health.

This chain connects TRBV5-6 to TRBJ2-1; TRBD1 matches 7 bases. V dropped 4 bases and J dropped 4; count of bases not matched to a gene: 11. This CDR3 is 16 amino acids long. Germline V gives CDR1 SGHDT, CDR2 YYEEEE. The DNA of the CDR3 is TGTGCCAGCAGCCCGACAGGGCTCTTAGTTTACAATGAGCAGTTCTTC. Residues: CASSPTGLLVYNEQFF.

This chain links TRBV6-5 with TRBJ2-1; D unclear. The germline CDR1 and CDR2 sequences are MNHEY and SVGAGI. The CDR3 spans 13 residues. The germline V and J ends were trimmed by 6 bases and 8 bases, with 14 bases remaining between them. The CDR3 bases are TGTGCCAGCAGACAGCCCTCGGGCTATGAGCAGTTCTTC. Protein sequence: CASRQPSGYEQFF.

V and J are TRBV29-1 and TRBJ2-5, with TRBD2 identical over 8 bases. Germline CDR1 is SQVTM and CDR2 is ANQGSEA. This CDR3 contains 14 residues. V was pared by 3 bases and J by 5 bases, with 8 bases of the junction left unmatched. The CDR3 nucleotides are TGCAGCGTTGAGTGGCCGGGGGGGGTTGAGACCCAGTACTTC. Its protein is CSVEWPGGVETQYF.

Comment on this clone: In the same sample, other DNA sequences code for this CDR3. V usage is TRBV5-1 and J usage is TRBJ1-5, with 8 bases matching TRBD1. This CDR3 has 15 residues. With V trimmed by 0 bases and J by 1 base, 0 bases remained unmatched. Germline values: CDR1 SGHRS, CDR2 YFSETQ. The CDR3 coding sequence is TGCGCCAGCAGCTTGGACAGGGGGAGCAATCAGCCCCAGCATTTT. This codes for CASSLDRGSNQPQHF.

This chain uses TRBV2 with TRBJ1-1, with 10 bases that match TRBD1. The CDR3 has 14 amino acids. V gave up 0 bases and J gave up 11 bases; unmatched junction bases: 6. Germline V gene sequence: CDR1 SNHLY, CDR2 FYNNEI. The DNA of the CDR3 is TGTGCCAGCAGTGAAGCGGGACAGGGGATGGCGGCTTTCTTT. The encoded protein is CASSEAGQGMAAFF.

The genes are TRBV19 and TRBJ1-5; maybe TRBD1 (5 bases). The CDR3 has 15 residues. Germline CDR1 and CDR2: LNHDA and SQIVND (reference sequence). The V and J ends lost 6 bases and 3 bases respectively, with 15 bases between them. The CDR3 region is CASRPNRGPNQPQHF. Written as DNA, the CDR3 is TGTGCCAGTAGGCCGAACCGGGGCCCCAATCAGCCCCAGCATTTT.

J is TRBJ1-6 and V is TRBV7-9, with TRBD1 matching over 7 bases. This CDR3 contains 17 residues. Trimming took 5 bases from V and 8 from J; bases not matched to a gene: 15. Germline V CDR1 and CDR2: SEHNR, FQNEAQ (reference sequence). This CDR3 is CASSRLRPDRDYSPLHF. The CDR3, as DNA: TGTGCCAGCAGCCGTCTTCGCCCCGACAGGGACTATTCACCCCTCCACTTT.

The chain has TRBV7-2 and TRBJ2-3, with 9 bases lining up with TRBD2. Per germline, CDR1 SGHTA and CDR2 FQGNSA. CDR3 length equals 14 residues. After removal of 4 bases from V and 4 bases from J, the junction contained 3 bases not matched to a gene. The DNA of the CDR3 is TGTGCCAGCAGCTACAGACTAGCGGCAGATACGCAGTATTTT. It translates to CASSYRLAADTQYF.

V usage is TRBV30 and J usage is TRBJ1-6; no clear D gene. Per the germline V gene, CDR1 is GTSNPN and CDR2 is SVGIG (reference sequence). CDR3 length equals 13 residues. Trimming pared 4 bases from V and 5 bases from J, leaving 9 bases between. In DNA, the CDR3 is TGTGCCTGGAATAGGGTTGATAATTCACCCCTCCACTTT. This sequence encodes CAWNRVDNSPLHF.

The J gene is TRBJ1-5, the V gene TRBV18; TRBD1 aligns across 7 bases. V lost 5 bases, J lost 3 bases, and 7 bases stayed unmatched. The germline V gene has CDR1 KGHSH and CDR2 LQKENI. The CDR3 loop spans 15 amino acids. This CDR3 reads CASSAGTEANQPQHF. The CDR3 DNA reads TGTGCCAGCTCAGCCGGGACAGAAGCCAATCAGCCCCAGCATTTT.

The V gene is TRBV6-1, the J gene TRBJ1-5, with D possibly TRBD1 on 5 matching bases. V was pared by 4 bases and J by 0 bases, with 7 bases between. The CDR3 runs to 14 residues. Germline-derived CDR1 and CDR2 are MNHNS and SASEGT. The CDR3 region has the DNA TGTGCCAGCAGTGGGGACTTTAGCAATCAGCCCCAGCATTTT. It specifies CASSGDFSNQPQHF.

As for this clone: This sample also contains other DNA sequences that code for the same CDR3. The V and J genes are TRBV27 and TRBJ2-7; D gene uncertain. The V gene lost 2 bases and the J gene lost 3 bases, with 8 bases spanning the gap. CDR3 size: 13 residues. CDR1 MNHEY and CDR2 SMNVEV come from the germline V gene (reference sequence). CDR3 nucleotide sequence: TGTGCCAGCAGTTTAAGGCGGTACTACGAGCAGTACTTC. Amino acid sequence: CASSLRRYYEQYF.

The rearrangement uses TRBV6-6 and TRBJ1-2; tentatively, D is TRBD1 (6 bases). This CDR3 has 14 amino acids. V lost 7 bases and J 2 bases, leaving 14 bases between the germline ends. Germline CDR1 is MNHNY and CDR2 is SVGAGI (reference sequence). DNA of the CDR3: TGTGCCAGCACCGCCCTGGGACACAACTATGGCTACACCTTC. Its protein is CASTALGHNYGYTF.

The J gene is TRBJ1-1, the V gene TRBV28; D remains ambiguous. Trimming removed 9 bases at V and 4 bases at J, with 18 bases between. The germline CDR1 and CDR2 sequences are MDHEN and SYDVKM. The CDR3 runs 14 residues. The CDR3 DNA reads as TGTGCCAGTCTGGTTGGATATTCTAGCACTGAAGCTTTCTTT. Protein sequence: CASLVGYSSTEAFF.